This TCR beta chain was profiled in a study of beta chain features in type 1 diabetes. By way of CD45RO/CCR7/CD25/CD127/CD95/CD27, the CD4+ regulatory, stem cell-like memory, central memory and naive cells were sorted. Purity (above 95%) was reached by all sorted populations. The sample holds a few counts of this clone. No antigen is known for it. What was sequenced were expressed TCRB transcripts, since all of the isolated RNA had been reverse transcribed. Produced via immunoSEQ multiplex PCR; TCRdb's table is partial and in-frame only. The sample has roughly 240,000 clones; 13% to 15% are singletons. General study points: With patients and controls alike, PCR might favor shorter templates to an equal degree.

This CDR3 is built from 15 residues. V lost 5 bases to trimming and J lost 2 bases; unmatched junction nucleotides: 7. Germline values: CDR1 MNHNS, CDR2 SASEGT. The rearrangement links TRBV6-1 to TRBJ2-7; 9 positions match TRBD1. Sequenced: naive CD4+ T cells from blood. The TCR sequence derives from a woman aged 40 to 50 in good health. CDR3 region: CASSRQTGGAYEQYF. CDR3 nucleotide sequence: TGTGCCAGCAGTCGGCAGACAGGGGGGGCCTACGAGCAGTACTTC.